This T cell receptor beta chain originates from a study of blood T cell repertoires in COVID-19. Whole-study context: The United States, Italy and Spain provided the acute and convalescent COVID-19 samples. Nucleic acid was either cDNA or gDNA, and it came from T cells, B-cell-depleted T cells, or PBMCs.

In the source study's methods: Counts of nucleated cells, estimated from reference gene primer amplification, were obtained. Clones were read by immunoSEQ multiplex PCR, and TCRdb kept only the in-frame ones, dropping some. V and J calls and clone size are given by that table; D and trimming were obtained from the DNA. The table includes around 340,000 clones, roughly 87% detected once. This CDR3 is 16 amino acids long. The germline V gene has CDR1 MNHEY and CDR2 SVGAGI. The ends lost 0 bases at V and 4 bases at J; junction bases unmatched: 5. The chain is built from TRBV6-5 and TRBJ2-5; 10 bases line up with TRBD1. The receptor was derived from a woman aged 55-75 years with COVID-19, enrolled during active disease. Sequenced material: peripheral blood. The CDR3 loop reads CASSYSTGGIGETQYF. CDR3 coding DNA: TGTGCCAGCAGTTACTCGACAGGGGGCATCGGAGAGACCCAGTACTTC.